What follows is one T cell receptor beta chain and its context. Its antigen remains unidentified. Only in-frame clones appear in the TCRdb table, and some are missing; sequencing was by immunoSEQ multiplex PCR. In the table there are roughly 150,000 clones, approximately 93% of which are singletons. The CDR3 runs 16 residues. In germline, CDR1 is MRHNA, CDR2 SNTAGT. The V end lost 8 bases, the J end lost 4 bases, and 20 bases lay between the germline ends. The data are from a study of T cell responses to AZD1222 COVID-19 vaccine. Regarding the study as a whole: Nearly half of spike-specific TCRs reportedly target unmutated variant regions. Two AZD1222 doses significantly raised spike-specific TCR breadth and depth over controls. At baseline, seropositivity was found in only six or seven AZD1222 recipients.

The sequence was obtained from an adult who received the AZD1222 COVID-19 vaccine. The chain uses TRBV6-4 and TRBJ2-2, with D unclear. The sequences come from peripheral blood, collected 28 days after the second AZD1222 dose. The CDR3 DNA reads TGTGCCAGCTCCAAGAGCTCCGGCCGCGGCACCGGGGAGCTGTTTTTT. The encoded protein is CASSKSSGRGTGELFF.